This TCR beta chain originates from a study of cytomegalovirus exposure and HLA in healthy donors. With respect to this clone: What it binds is not known.

The PCR made use of 60 Vbeta and 13 Jbeta primers. Authors' processing steps: In a later analysis, the count reached 75 million to 90 million unique TCR beta chains, with about 10 million shared. The assay was immunoSEQ multiplex PCR, and TCRdb's table has in-frame clones only and misses some. The D gene and trimming were derived from the DNA, and the V and J assignments and clone size from that table. This specimen shows over 50,000 clones; the ten leading clones hold around 9%. Whole-study findings and limits: A cluster of highly shared sequence variants was likely a sequencing artifact. TCR beta sequences numbering 16,951 were associated with HLA alleles at 0.05 false discovery rate in a later analysis.

The V gene's germline CDR1 is SGHVS and CDR2 FQNEAQ. V lost 2 bases and J lost 0, with 14 bases in between. This CDR3 is 16 amino acids long. This sequence originates from a man in his forties or fifties in good health and CMV-seropositive. The sequenced material came from PBMCs. The gene calls are TRBV7-8 and TRBJ2-7; D perhaps matches TRBD1 (6 bases). For the CDR3, the DNA is TGTGCCAGCAGCTTACGGGTCCAGGGGAGCTCCTACGAGCAGTACTTC. Translating gives CASSLRVQGSSYEQYF.